This TCR beta chain was retrieved from a study of blood T cells in healthy people across ages. With respect to this clonotype: An end of the junction does not agree with germline; a read error may underlie this.

The use of a sample-barcoded 5' primer and a J-beta primer mix characterized a second PCR of about 6 to 12 cycles. TCRdb reprocessed the 5' RACE reads with MiXCR, giving one entry per CDR3 protein. The sample contains around 800,000 distinct CDR3 sequences, around 24% of which appear only once. Germline V gene lookup returns CDR1 MNHNY and CDR2 SVGAGI (reference sequence). The CDR3 runs to 14 residues. The sample was also linked to a second study, of T cells of mothers and their children. That source notes: Sample barcodes and 2-4 random nucleotides came from the second PCR's M1S primer.

The source of this sequence is a boy between 10 and 17 years old in good health. The chain employs TRBV6-6 and TRBJ2-7, with D possibly matching TRBD1 (6 bases). The sequencing sample was made of blood. In DNA, the CDR3 is TGTGCCAGCACTCTGTCAAGGGGGTCCTACGAGCAGTGCTTC. This gives the protein CASTLSRGSYEQCF.